The T cell receptor beta chain described here comes from a study of T cells in Graves' hyperthyroidism and ophthalmopathy. RNA transcripts gave rise to amplified TCR beta CDR3 regions. The HTBI primer set was used in a first-round RT-PCR of the TCR CDR3. TCRdb recomputed calls from the multiplex PCR reads with MiXCR, one row per CDR3 protein. The sample holds 480,000 or so distinct CDR3 sequences, 40% to 55% seen once. CDR3 length: 14 residues. The germline CDR1 and CDR2 sequences are KGHDR and SFDVKD. V was pared by 9 bases and J by 0 bases, with 2 bases of the junction left unmatched. Sequenced: peripheral blood or thyroid tissue (not recorded which). The receptor was derived from an adult woman with Graves' disease, either hyperthyroidism or ophthalmopathy (not recorded which). The chain carries TRBV24-1 and TRBJ2-5; 11 bases match TRBD1. The CDR3 region has the DNA TGTGCCACCGGGACAGGGGGATACCAAGAGACCCAGTACTTC. This codes for CATGTGGYQETQYF.